This entry features one TCR beta chain sequence. The antigen it binds to is not known. Possible read error: a much larger clone is one base away. In this CDR3 the conserved last residue, phenylalanine or tryptophan, is missing, so a read error is likely. This specimen comes from a study of metastatic and nonmetastatic thyroid tumors (dated by TCRdb to 2020 to 2021). For context, the study as a whole: For patients with malignant and with benign thyroid disease, the researchers compared repertoires between peripheral blood samples and tumor or nodule tissue samples.

From V the trimming removes 3 bases and from J it removes 7 bases, while the gene matches leave 9 bases of the junction unaccounted for. Ends included, the CDR3 has 16 residues. Here the CDR3 DNA is all that survives: 48 bases in frame from base 1. The germline V gene specifies SGHVS as CDR1 and FNYEAQ as CDR2. What the work shows at the level of the full study, not this receptor alone: In both blood and tumor samples, malignant tumors were reported to have significantly higher TCR beta diversity than benign nodules.

The library came from PCR. Instrument on record: Illumina HiSeq 4000. The TCR beta-chain CDR3 region of each patient was profiled by high-throughput sequencing. In the original analysis: CDR3 differences across clinicopathological groups were used to build a classifier for discriminating distant-metastatic papillary thyroid cancer patients. The Shannon index was used to assess repertoire diversity, and the Morisita-Horn index was used to assess tumor-blood repertoire similarity. TCRdb took the public reads, trimmed them with fastp at Q25, ran MiXCR for clone calling and kept in-frame beta chains. TCRdb, not the authors, supplied the V and J calls. The sample has tens of thousands of clones on record, approximately 23% of them singletons. The biggest ten clones account for 9% to 15% of the sample. Before undergoing thyroid surgery, none of the patients had been given any kind of treatment. Using T-cell receptor beta sequencing, the researchers looked back retrospectively at clinical samples from patients, gathered between about 2012 and 2018.

Sequences were obtained from tumor tissue. The rearrangement combines TRBV7-6 with TRBJ2-1; 10 bases in between match TRBD2. This TCR was sampled from a female donor with papillary thyroid cancer or a benign thyroid nodule (not recorded which). Some clones in this sample may be carry-over from other donors' samples. The sequenced DNA is TGTGCCAGCAGCTTCCCCAGGGGACTAGCGACGAATGAGCAGTTCTTA. Translated, this is CASSFPRGLATNEQFL.